The sequence of this T cell receptor beta chain was determined in a study of CD8 T cells in ankylosing spondylitis (dated by TCRdb to about 2017). Concerning the study at large: The study set out to find disease-linked TCR variants by profiling T cell receptor beta repertoires in ankylosing spondylitis patients and healthy donors. The whole study cohort included 90 to 120 healthy donors and around 24 ankylosing spondylitis patients. Peripheral blood samples were taken, and synovial fluid was additionally collected from ankylosing spondylitis patients. Here is what the overall study found, with its caveats: The disease-linked clones showed a CD8+ phenotype and occurred at relatively low frequencies in peripheral blood. According to the report, matched synovial fluid samples from ankylosing spondylitis patients were significantly enriched for the disease-linked clones. Some of the motif variants had been reported before in the synovial fluid and blood of reactive arthritis patients, a finding that suggests common disease-initiation mechanisms. A TCR beta motif of roughly 8 highly homologous amino acid variants appeared characteristic of blood from ankylosing spondylitis patients.

The CDR3 goes from the cysteine to the phenylalanine over 16 residues. The CDR3 DNA has 48 bases and is translated from base 1. From a lookup of the germline V gene, CDR1 and CDR2 are ENHRY and SYGVKD. V ends up 6 bases short and J 3 bases short, with an unmatched junction base count of 10. Sequencing relied on an Illumina HiSeq 2500. Quantitative 5'-RACE with molecular barcodes was the method used to prepare the TCR beta libraries. The original methods were these. A new computational method, built on a probabilistic model of VDJ rearrangement, was used to identify disease-linked TCR variants. TCRdb reworked the public reads: Q25 trimming with fastp, MiXCR clone assembly, productive beta chains retained. Rows merge per CDR3 protein into single entries with the most common DNA and genes. For this entry, the V and J calls and clone size follow TCRdb and not the study's own pipeline. The sample contains a few hundred thousand distinct CDR3 sequences, 6.5% to 10% of them found a single time. The ten top clones hold about 14% of the sample.

Of note for this clonotype: Its antigen is unknown. No per-base quality is available; no much larger clone lies one base away.

The clonotype originates from a male donor with ankylosing spondylitis. The rearranged segments are TRBV10-3 and TRBJ2-2, with 7 bases matching TRBD1. Material: blood, either unsorted or a sorted T cell fraction (not recorded which). Read as DNA, the sequence is TGTGCCATCAGAAGACAGGGCAGGGGACACACCGGGGAGCTGTTTTTT. Its translation is CAIRRQGRGHTGELFF.